This paragraph reports one TCR beta chain. TCRdb's table, derived via immunoSEQ multiplex PCR, lists solely in-frame clones and lacks some. The sample lists about 180,000 clones, about 85% occurring once. Trimming took off 2 bases at V and 2 bases at J, with 10 bases between the two ends. This CDR3 has 14 residues. From germline, CDR1 is SGHRS and CDR2 YFSETQ. These data are taken from a study of cytomegalovirus exposure and HLA in healthy donors. The chain employs TRBV5-1 and TRBJ2-5, with D perhaps matching TRBD2 (5 bases). The origin of this receptor is a man aged 18 to 30 in good health and CMV-seropositive. Sequencing was done on a sample of PBMCs. CDR3 sequence reads: CASSLSGTQETQYF. The CDR3 DNA is TGCGCCAGCAGCTTAAGCGGTACTCAAGAGACCCAGTACTTC. Full variable domain (remainder filled in from reference TRBV5-1 and TRBJ2-5): KAGVTQTPRYLIKTRGQQVTLSCSPISGHRSVSWYQQTPGQGLQFLFEYFSETQRNKGNFPGRFSGRQFSNSRSEMNVSTLELGDSALYLCASSLSGTQETQYFGPGTRLLVL.